The rows below give T cell receptor beta chains drawn from one sample of a study of control samples from healthy donors and cancer patients. The data were produced by immunoSEQ multiplex PCR, yet TCRdb's version contains in-frame clones alone and is incomplete. Among about 92,000 clones listed, approximately 82% were seen once. The material sequenced was blood. Receptor source: an older woman in good health. CDR3s include the opening cysteine and the closing phenylalanine or tryptophan. Fields, in order: V gene, J gene, D gene, clone size, CDR3 DNA, CDR3 protein. A D gene is named only where the DNA matches it firmly. Rows give clone size only sometimes, using once, few, many, or a class for an expanded clone.

v_gene: TRBV5-5
j_gene: TRBJ2-7
d_gene: -
abundance: few
CDR3nt: TGTGCCAGCAGCTTGGCACCGGGGTTATCCTACGAGCAGTACTTC
CDR3aa: CASSLAPGLSYEQYF

v_gene: TRBV6-5
j_gene: TRBJ1-5
d_gene: TRBD1
abundance: -
CDR3nt: TGTGCCAGCAGCAAGGGGACAGTCAATCAGCCCCAGCATTTT
CDR3aa: CASSKGTVNQPQHF

v_gene: TRBV7-2
j_gene: TRBJ1-5
d_gene: TRBD1
abundance: -
CDR3nt: TGTGCCAGCAGCTTAGACGGGACAGGGGATCAGCCCCAGCATTTT
CDR3aa: CASSLDGTGDQPQHF

v_gene: TRBV6-1
j_gene: TRBJ1-6
d_gene: TRBD1
abundance: -
CDR3nt: TGTGCCAGCAGTGAAGCCTGGACAGGGCAGTCACCCCTCCACTTT
CDR3aa: CASSEAWTGQSPLHF

v_gene: TRBV7-9
j_gene: TRBJ2-3
d_gene: -
abundance: -
CDR3nt: TGTGCCAGCAGCTCCCGCGGAGGAGATACGCAGTATTTT
CDR3aa: CASSSRGGDTQYF

v_gene: TRBV19
j_gene: TRBJ2-7
d_gene: TRBD1
abundance: -
CDR3nt: TGTGCCAGTAGTATTACCCACAGGGGTTCCTACGAGCAGTACTTC
CDR3aa: CASSITHRGSYEQYF

v_gene: TRBV18
j_gene: TRBJ1-1
d_gene: -
abundance: once
CDR3nt: TGTGCCAGCTCACCACCGATGAACACTGAAGCTTTCTTT
CDR3aa: CASSPPMNTEAFF

v_gene: TRBV2
j_gene: TRBJ2-7
d_gene: -
abundance: many
CDR3nt: TGTGCCAGCAGTGGGATGACAGAACCCTACGAGCAGTACTTC
CDR3aa: CASSGMTEPYEQYF

v_gene: TRBV19
j_gene: TRBJ1-1
d_gene: -
abundance: -
CDR3nt: TGTGCCAGTAGTATAGGGGGCGGAGCTGGGAACACTGAAGCTTTCTTT
CDR3aa: CASSIGGGAGNTEAFF

v_gene: TRBV5-1
j_gene: TRBJ2-1
d_gene: -
abundance: -
CDR3nt: TGCGCCAGCAGCTTAGAACGGGGCCAGGGGGGCAATGAGCAGTTCTTC
CDR3aa: CASSLERGQGGNEQFF

v_gene: TRBV4-1
j_gene: TRBJ1-5
d_gene: -
abundance: -
CDR3nt: TGCGCCAGCAGCCAAGAGACCGGGGCCCAACAGAGGCAGCCCCAGCATTTT
CDR3aa: CASSQETGAQQRQPQHF

v_gene: TRBV3-1/TRBV3-2
j_gene: TRBJ2-3
d_gene: -
abundance: -
CDR3nt: TGTGCCAGCAGCCAAATCTCGGATACGCAGTATTTT
CDR3aa: CASSQISDTQYF

v_gene: TRBV5-4
j_gene: TRBJ2-3
d_gene: TRBD2
abundance: -
CDR3nt: TGTGCCAGCAGCCCAAGTAGCGGGAGAGTCCCAGATACGCAGTATTTT
CDR3aa: CASSPSSGRVPDTQYF

v_gene: TRBV5-1
j_gene: TRBJ1-6
d_gene: TRBD1
abundance: -
CDR3nt: TGCGCCAGCAGCTTGGAGGGGGCGGCGGGGTCACCCCTCCACTTT
CDR3aa: CASSLEGAAGSPLHF

v_gene: TRBV6-4
j_gene: TRBJ2-1
d_gene: TRBD2
abundance: -
CDR3nt: TGTGCCAGCAGTGACGATGTGGGGACTAGCGGGCTACAGTTCTTC
CDR3aa: CASSDDVGTSGLQFF

v_gene: TRBV5-4
j_gene: TRBJ1-3
d_gene: -
abundance: few
CDR3nt: TGTGCCAGCAGCTTGTACCGGAACGGAAACACCATATATTTT
CDR3aa: CASSLYRNGNTIYF

v_gene: TRBV5-4
j_gene: TRBJ1-2
d_gene: -
abundance: -
CDR3nt: TGTGCCAGCAGCTTGGCCGGCGGAAACTATGGCTACACCTTC
CDR3aa: CASSLAGGNYGYTF

v_gene: TRBV28
j_gene: TRBJ1-2
d_gene: TRBD1
abundance: -
CDR3nt: TGTGCCAGCAGTTCCCCGACAGGGGGCAGGTATGGCTACACCTTC
CDR3aa: CASSSPTGGRYGYTF

v_gene: TRBV5-1
j_gene: TRBJ2-6
d_gene: -
abundance: -
CDR3nt: TGCGCCAGCAGCTTGGATCTGTTACCTGGGGCCAACGTCCTGACTTTC
CDR3aa: CASSLDLLPGANVLTF

v_gene: TRBV20-1
j_gene: TRBJ2-1
d_gene: -
abundance: -
CDR3nt: TGCAGTGCTCGACTAGTTTGGCAGTTCTTC
CDR3aa: CSARLVWQFF

v_gene: TRBV9
j_gene: TRBJ1-6
d_gene: -
abundance: -
CDR3nt: TGTGCCAGCAGCGTCCAGGCCCTAAATTCACCCCTCCACTTT
CDR3aa: CASSVQALNSPLHF

v_gene: TRBV27
j_gene: TRBJ2-2
d_gene: -
abundance: -
CDR3nt: TGTGCCAGCAGTTTAAGGCCTCCGGGGGCCTGGAACACCGGGGAGCTGTTTTTT
CDR3aa: CASSLRPPGAWNTGELFF

v_gene: TRBV14
j_gene: TRBJ1-5
d_gene: -
abundance: few
CDR3nt: TGTGCCAGCAGCCAGGGACTGAATCAGCCCCAGCATTTT
CDR3aa: CASSQGLNQPQHF

v_gene: TRBV3-1/TRBV3-2
j_gene: TRBJ2-7
d_gene: -
abundance: -
CDR3nt: TGTGCCAGCAGCCATGGGCTGGCCTCCTACGAGCAGTACTTC
CDR3aa: CASSHGLASYEQYF

v_gene: TRBV30
j_gene: TRBJ1-2
d_gene: -
abundance: -
CDR3nt: TGTGCCTGGAGTGTACCCCTACCTCGAGGCTACACCTTC
CDR3aa: CAWSVPLPRGYTF

v_gene: TRBV19
j_gene: TRBJ1-2
d_gene: -
abundance: -
CDR3nt: TGTGCCAGTAGTAGGGGGACATTCGGCTACACCTTC
CDR3aa: CASSRGTFGYTF

v_gene: TRBV11-2
j_gene: TRBJ1-2
d_gene: TRBD1
abundance: medium-sized
CDR3nt: TGTGCCAGCAGCTTAGGTACAGGGGATGGCTACACCTTC
CDR3aa: CASSLGTGDGYTF

v_gene: TRBV11-2
j_gene: TRBJ1-5
d_gene: -
abundance: -
CDR3nt: TGTGCCAGCAGCCCGAATTACAGGGAGCCCCAGCATTTT
CDR3aa: CASSPNYREPQHF

v_gene: TRBV19
j_gene: TRBJ1-6
d_gene: -
abundance: -
CDR3nt: TGTGCCAGTAGTGCGGGGTTTAATTCACCCCTCCACTTT
CDR3aa: CASSAGFNSPLHF

v_gene: TRBV6-5
j_gene: TRBJ1-1
d_gene: -
abundance: -
CDR3nt: TGTGCCAGCAGTTACTCGAGAATTGGGGGCACTGAAGCTTTCTTT
CDR3aa: CASSYSRIGGTEAFF

v_gene: TRBV6-2/TRBV6-3
j_gene: TRBJ2-1
d_gene: -
abundance: -
CDR3nt: TGTGCCAGCAGTTACGTCACAGGGAGCAATGAGCAGTTCTTC
CDR3aa: CASSYVTGSNEQFF

v_gene: TRBV27
j_gene: TRBJ2-5
d_gene: TRBD2
abundance: -
CDR3nt: TGTGCCAGCAGTTTACGACTTCTAGCGGGCGGGAGGAAAGAGACCCAGTACTTC
CDR3aa: CASSLRLLAGGRKETQYF

v_gene: TRBV5-1
j_gene: TRBJ2-2
d_gene: -
abundance: -
CDR3nt: TGCGCCAGCAGCTTGCAGGGGGGTTCTAACACCGGGGAGCTGTTTTTT
CDR3aa: CASSLQGGSNTGELFF

v_gene: TRBV7-2
j_gene: TRBJ2-5
d_gene: TRBD2
abundance: once
CDR3nt: TGTGCCAGCAGCTTCGAACTAGCGGGGCTCCAAGAGACCCAGTACTTC
CDR3aa: CASSFELAGLQETQYF

v_gene: TRBV19
j_gene: TRBJ1-5
d_gene: -
abundance: -
CDR3nt: TGTGCCAGTAGTATAATTGGGAGGAGCAATCAGCCCCAGCATTTT
CDR3aa: CASSIIGRSNQPQHF

v_gene: TRBV18
j_gene: TRBJ2-1
d_gene: TRBD2
abundance: few
CDR3nt: TGTGCCAGCTCACCGGCGGGACTAGCGGGGAATGAGCAGTTCTTC
CDR3aa: CASSPAGLAGNEQFF

v_gene: TRBV5-1
j_gene: TRBJ2-7
d_gene: -
abundance: -
CDR3nt: TGCGCCAGCAGAGGCCCTTTGGACGGCATTTACGAGCAGTACTTC
CDR3aa: CASRGPLDGIYEQYF

v_gene: TRBV5-6
j_gene: TRBJ1-2
d_gene: TRBD1
abundance: -
CDR3nt: TGTGCCAGCAGCTTGGCCGGGACAGGGGGCGCCCAGCGAAACTATGGCTACACCTTC
CDR3aa: CASSLAGTGGAQRNYGYTF

v_gene: TRBV19
j_gene: TRBJ1-5
d_gene: -
abundance: -
CDR3nt: TGTGCCAGTAGTATGGGGGGCAATCAGCCCCAGCATTTT
CDR3aa: CASSMGGNQPQHF

v_gene: TRBV6-5
j_gene: TRBJ1-1
d_gene: TRBD1
abundance: -
CDR3nt: TGTGCCAGCAGTCTAACAGGGGACACTGAAGCTTTCTTT
CDR3aa: CASSLTGDTEAFF

v_gene: TRBV24-1
j_gene: TRBJ2-1
d_gene: -
abundance: -
CDR3nt: TGTGCCACCAGTGATCGTGGGGCCAATGAGCAGTTCTTC
CDR3aa: CATSDRGANEQFF

v_gene: TRBV7-7
j_gene: TRBJ2-5
d_gene: -
abundance: -
CDR3nt: TGTGCCAGCAGCTTAGCGGGAAACCAAGAGACCCAGTACTTC
CDR3aa: CASSLAGNQETQYF

v_gene: TRBV6-5
j_gene: TRBJ1-3
d_gene: -
abundance: few
CDR3nt: TGTGCCAGCAGGCGAGCTGGAAACACCATATATTTT
CDR3aa: CASRRAGNTIYF

v_gene: TRBV27
j_gene: TRBJ1-5
d_gene: TRBD1
abundance: once
CDR3nt: TGTGCCAGCAGTTTGGGGACAGAACTGCCCCAGCATTTT
CDR3aa: CASSLGTELPQHF

v_gene: TRBV20-1
j_gene: TRBJ1-2
d_gene: TRBD1
abundance: -
CDR3nt: TGCAGTGCTAGTTATCGGACAGGGGATGGCTACACCTTC
CDR3aa: CSASYRTGDGYTF

v_gene: TRBV28
j_gene: TRBJ1-3
d_gene: -
abundance: -
CDR3nt: TGTGCCACAATGACGCTCACCTCTGGAAACACCATATATTTT
CDR3aa: CATMTLTSGNTIYF

v_gene: TRBV7-9
j_gene: TRBJ1-4
d_gene: -
abundance: -
CDR3nt: TGTGCCAGCAGCTTTCGAGGGCTCAATGAAAAACTGTTTTTT
CDR3aa: CASSFRGLNEKLFF

v_gene: TRBV6-5
j_gene: TRBJ1-6
d_gene: -
abundance: -
CDR3nt: TGTGCCAGCAGTTACGCATATGATTCACCCCTCCACTTT
CDR3aa: CASSYAYDSPLHF